The table lists the clone carrying this T cell receptor beta chain with many counts. This record comes from a study of T cell repertoires in cytomegalovirus infection. TCRdb fed the reads into MiXCR, producing one record per CDR3 protein. This repertoire shows around 210,000 distinct CDR3 sequences, about 7% found once; its top ten account for around 6.5%. Trimming took 6 bases from V and 4 from J, leaving 18 bases between them. This CDR3 region has 15 residues. This clonotype was sampled from a human donor in good health (CMV status not recorded). Some clones in this sample may be carry-over from other donors' samples. The V call is TRBV12-3 or TRBV12-4, the J call TRBJ1-1, with unresolved D. The sequenced material came from PBMCs. The CDR3 region has the DNA TGTGCCAGCAGCTTAATACTGGGAGAAGGCACTGAAGCTTTCTTT. As protein: CASSLILGEGTEAFF.